This entry describes one TCR beta chain. No cognate antigen has been identified for it. Per-nucleotide qualities are absent, and no much larger clonotype sits a single base away. The germline V gene provides CDR1 SNHLY and CDR2 FYNNEI. The CDR3 goes from the cysteine to the phenylalanine over 15 residues. The read is trimmed to its CDR3 DNA, 45 bases read in frame from base 1. The V and J ends are trimmed by 3 bases and 0 bases, leaving 6 bases between them. Receptor amplification or capture employed the immunoSEQ multiplex PCR assay. For most patients, genomic DNA was subjected to high-throughput TCR-beta CDR3 sequencing by Adaptive Biotechnologies. Concerning the study's data processing: TCR sequencing data were retrieved from Adaptive's ImmunoSEQ software for some 17 patients, whereas three other patients were processed with MiXCR and VDJtools. CDR3 nucleotide sequences shared between donor and recipient were removed because the origin of such sequences could not be assigned. At least 2-fold expansion over unstimulated cells and a minimum CFSE-low frequency of 0.002% (template counts) or 0.001% (read counts) were required for clones to be classified as alloreactive. Clones were considered mappable if detected in sequenced pre-transplant spleen, lymph node, or MLR CFSE-low populations of the donor or recipient. Cumulative frequency of alloreactive clones was calculated as a percentage of all sequences weighted by copy number. Imported from immuneACCESS, the table was reduced by TCRdb to in-frame sequences with V and J called. These copies leave out some clones; in studies compared against another copy, an unresolved V gene accounts for under half, and the cause of the remainder is not known. D and trimming come from the DNA, and the V and J calls and clone size come from that table. The sample includes 15,000 to 20,000 clones, with roughly 87% observed a single time. The ten largest clones represent 1.5% to 2% of the sample.

This entry belongs to a study of graft-versus-host responses after intestinal transplantation (dated by TCRdb to about 2021). For the study in its entirety: Multivisceral, liver-intestinal, or isolated intestinal transplants were received by the recipients. Every recipient was given anti-thymocyte globulin induction, then maintenance tacrolimus and steroids for around three years. After intestinal transplantation, graft-versus-host and host-versus-graft alloreactive T cell clones in the graft, circulation and bone marrow were tracked using bulk TCR-beta CDR3 sequencing. Alloreactive clones were identified by sequencing pre-transplant mixed lymphocyte reaction products and comparing these products with unstimulated pre-transplant donor and recipient T cells. A cohort of about 26 intestinal transplant recipients, including one retransplant, was enrolled, and a few patients lacking pretransplant specimens were excluded. A peak of at least 4% donor T cells among recipient peripheral blood mononuclear cells was the definition used for donor T cell macrochimerism. Rather than being sequenced by the commercial service, samples from three later patients were sequenced in-house on an Illumina MiSeq and processed with MiXCR.

Blood samples were collected up to 4 times in the first month after transplant and then at least monthly when available. Summary of the overall study and its limitations: High GvH to HvG T cell clonal ratios were observed in the allografts of patients with donor T cell macrochimerism. The conclusions were limited by the relatively low number and heterogeneity of the intestinal transplant patients. GvH clones were detected in recipient bone marrow, and some of these GvH clones were observed earlier in ileal mucosa or blood, consistent with an intestinal mucosal origin. Early after transplant, declines in HvG clones were associated with peak levels of circulating GvH clones.

The sequencing here drew on PBMCs, taken 14 days after transplant. The rearranged segments are TRBV2 and TRBJ1-6, with the D gene uncertain. The receptor's source is a human patient who received an intestinal transplant, so some T cells may come from the graft donor. The nucleotides are TGTGCCAGCAGTGAGCACAGCTCCTATAATTCACCCCTCCACTTT. Translated, it reads CASSEHSSYNSPLHF.